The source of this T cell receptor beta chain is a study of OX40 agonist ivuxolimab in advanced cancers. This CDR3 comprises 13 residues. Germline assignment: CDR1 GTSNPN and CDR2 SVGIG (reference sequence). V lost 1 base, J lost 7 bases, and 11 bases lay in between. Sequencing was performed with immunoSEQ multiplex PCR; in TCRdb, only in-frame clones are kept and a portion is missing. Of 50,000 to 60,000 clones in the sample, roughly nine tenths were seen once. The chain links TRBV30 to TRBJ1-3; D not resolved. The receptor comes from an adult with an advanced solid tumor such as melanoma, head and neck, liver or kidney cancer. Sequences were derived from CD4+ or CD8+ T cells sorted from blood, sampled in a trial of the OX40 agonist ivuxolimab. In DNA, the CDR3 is TGTGCCTGGAGTGAAGGGAACCGGAACACCATATATTTT. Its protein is CAWSEGNRNTIYF.